This TCR beta chain was identified during a study of identical twins. General observations from the study: Carriage of fewer insertions was seen in abundant cord blood beta clonotypes, whereas memory repertoires showed none. Conclusions were drawn cross-sectionally by statistical analysis, without following the same donors.

Germline loops: CDR1 MNHEY, CDR2 SMNVEV (reference sequence). V dropped 5 bases and J dropped 5 bases, with 3 bases sitting between them. This CDR3 spans 11 amino acids. TCRdb passed the 5' RACE reads through MiXCR, listing each CDR3 protein once. The sample consists of about 450,000 distinct CDR3 sequences, 15% to 20% of them appearing once. This clonotype was detected many times. Antigen: not known. The source material was naive T cells sorted from blood. The chain has TRBV27 and TRBJ2-2, with D hard to call. This clonotype was obtained from a man aged 45-65 years in good health. The CDR3 DNA reads TGTGCCAGCAGTCAGACCGGGGAGCTGTTTTTT. Translation: CASSQTGELFF.